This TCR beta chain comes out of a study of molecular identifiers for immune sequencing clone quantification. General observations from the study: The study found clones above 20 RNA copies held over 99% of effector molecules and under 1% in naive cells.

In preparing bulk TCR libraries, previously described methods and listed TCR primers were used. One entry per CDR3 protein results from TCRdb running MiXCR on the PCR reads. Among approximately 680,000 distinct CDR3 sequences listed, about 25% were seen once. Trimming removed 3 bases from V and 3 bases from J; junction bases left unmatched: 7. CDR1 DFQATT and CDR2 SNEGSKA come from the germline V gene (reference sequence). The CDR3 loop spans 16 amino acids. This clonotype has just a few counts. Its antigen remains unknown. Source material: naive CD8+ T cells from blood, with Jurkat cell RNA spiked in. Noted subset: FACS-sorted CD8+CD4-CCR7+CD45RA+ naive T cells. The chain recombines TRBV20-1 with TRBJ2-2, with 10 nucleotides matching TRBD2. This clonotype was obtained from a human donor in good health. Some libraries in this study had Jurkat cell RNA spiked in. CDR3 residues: CSASGLAGVYTGELFF. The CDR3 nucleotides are TGCAGTGCTAGTGGCCTAGCGGGAGTTTACACCGGGGAGCTGTTTTTT.